This is a list of T cell receptor beta chains from one sample in a study of shared clonotypes between healthy human individuals. Using immunoSEQ multiplex PCR, the repertoire was profiled, and TCRdb retains in-frame clones only, with some absent. Of 760,000 or so clones detected, approximately 97% appear once; the ten largest clones hold less than 0.25%. Source material: naive CD8+ T cells sorted from blood. The receptors here all came from a man in his thirties or forties in good health. The CDR3 runs from the conserved cysteine through the conserved F or W. D genes are given only for firm matches. Clone size is not always given. Where it is, it says once, few, many or a class for expanded clones.

CDR3aa: CASSFRTSAWDEQFF
abundance: NA
v_gene: TRBV28
j_gene: TRBJ2-1
d_gene: TRBD2

CDR3aa: CASSLPQGTSGSDEQFF
abundance: once
v_gene: TRBV7-9
j_gene: TRBJ2-1
d_gene: TRBD2

CDR3aa: CASSPRNRQNTGELFF
abundance: once
v_gene: TRBV18
j_gene: TRBJ2-2
d_gene: NA

CDR3aa: CASSILDRALGLRTGELFF
abundance: NA
v_gene: TRBV19
j_gene: TRBJ2-2
d_gene: TRBD1

CDR3aa: CASSLRTLGVPYNEQFF
abundance: NA
v_gene: TRBV11-2
j_gene: TRBJ2-1
d_gene: NA

CDR3aa: CSVESGNLLGYTF
abundance: NA
v_gene: TRBV29-1
j_gene: TRBJ1-2
d_gene: NA

CDR3aa: CASSLGQGPTYNEQFF
abundance: NA
v_gene: TRBV5-1
j_gene: TRBJ2-1
d_gene: TRBD1

CDR3aa: CASTQGRGATEAFF
abundance: once
v_gene: TRBV7-6
j_gene: TRBJ1-1
d_gene: NA

CDR3aa: CASSPGETQYF
abundance: once
v_gene: TRBV7-8
j_gene: TRBJ2-5
d_gene: NA

CDR3aa: CATSRDRAPNTEAFF
abundance: NA
v_gene: TRBV15
j_gene: TRBJ1-1
d_gene: NA

CDR3aa: CASSIGPNIDTQYF
abundance: NA
v_gene: TRBV19
j_gene: TRBJ2-3
d_gene: NA

CDR3aa: CASHPGRGGGTQYF
abundance: NA
v_gene: TRBV2
j_gene: TRBJ2-5
d_gene: TRBD2

CDR3aa: CASSLGRGSHTEAFF
abundance: NA
v_gene: TRBV11-3
j_gene: TRBJ1-1
d_gene: NA

CDR3aa: CASSALGGLAAYNEQFF
abundance: once
v_gene: TRBV5-1
j_gene: TRBJ2-1
d_gene: TRBD2

CDR3aa: CASSLVSGITDTQYF
abundance: NA
v_gene: TRBV5-1
j_gene: TRBJ2-3
d_gene: NA

CDR3aa: CASKTSNSYNEQFF
abundance: NA
v_gene: TRBV27
j_gene: TRBJ2-1
d_gene: NA

CDR3aa: CTWSEIGRTDTQYF
abundance: NA
v_gene: TRBV30
j_gene: TRBJ2-3
d_gene: TRBD2

CDR3aa: CASSPSYNEQFF
abundance: NA
v_gene: TRBV18
j_gene: TRBJ2-1
d_gene: NA

CDR3aa: CASSVYGLAGTDTQYF
abundance: NA
v_gene: TRBV9
j_gene: TRBJ2-3
d_gene: TRBD2

CDR3aa: CAGGDRGSVTQYF
abundance: NA
v_gene: TRBV25-1
j_gene: TRBJ2-5
d_gene: TRBD1

CDR3aa: CASSLPPGGEVYGYTF
abundance: NA
v_gene: TRBV28
j_gene: TRBJ1-2
d_gene: TRBD1

CDR3aa: CASSLEASGVYNEQFF
abundance: NA
v_gene: TRBV7-2
j_gene: TRBJ2-1
d_gene: TRBD2

CDR3aa: CASSSGTSRLAKNIQYF
abundance: NA
v_gene: TRBV7-8
j_gene: TRBJ2-4
d_gene: TRBD2

CDR3aa: CASSLGLADLISSTDTQYF
abundance: NA
v_gene: TRBV19
j_gene: TRBJ2-3
d_gene: TRBD2

CDR3aa: CASSLRDRGPEQYF
abundance: few
v_gene: TRBV11-3
j_gene: TRBJ2-7
d_gene: TRBD1

CDR3aa: CASSSRGGSTDTQYF
abundance: NA
v_gene: TRBV7-6
j_gene: TRBJ2-3
d_gene: NA

CDR3aa: CASSFSPGQVGQPQHF
abundance: NA
v_gene: TRBV7-6
j_gene: TRBJ1-5
d_gene: TRBD1

CDR3aa: CSTSGLPPTEQYF
abundance: NA
v_gene: TRBV29-1
j_gene: TRBJ2-7
d_gene: NA

CDR3aa: CASSYSKRERPYEQYF
abundance: NA
v_gene: TRBV6-5
j_gene: TRBJ2-7
d_gene: TRBD2

CDR3aa: CSVEGGAQGYTF
abundance: once
v_gene: TRBV29-1
j_gene: TRBJ1-2
d_gene: NA

CDR3aa: CASSLLARHSGDQPQHF
abundance: NA
v_gene: TRBV28
j_gene: TRBJ1-5
d_gene: NA

CDR3aa: CASSYEGATEAFF
abundance: NA
v_gene: TRBV11-1
j_gene: TRBJ1-1
d_gene: NA

CDR3aa: CASSSQGAGGELFF
abundance: NA
v_gene: TRBV7-9
j_gene: TRBJ2-2
d_gene: TRBD1

CDR3aa: CASSSGQGADAEQFF
abundance: NA
v_gene: TRBV9
j_gene: TRBJ2-1
d_gene: TRBD1

CDR3aa: CASSLRQNQPQHF
abundance: NA
v_gene: TRBV27
j_gene: TRBJ1-5
d_gene: NA

CDR3aa: CASSLSAGGVNQPQHF
abundance: once
v_gene: TRBV7-8
j_gene: TRBJ1-5
d_gene: TRBD1

CDR3aa: CASSPFGGNTGELFF
abundance: NA
v_gene: TRBV5-6
j_gene: TRBJ2-2
d_gene: NA

CDR3aa: CASSLEIGLAGDNEQFF
abundance: NA
v_gene: TRBV7-6
j_gene: TRBJ2-1
d_gene: TRBD2

CDR3aa: CASSPREANYGYTF
abundance: NA
v_gene: TRBV9
j_gene: TRBJ1-2
d_gene: NA

CDR3aa: CASLSGNTIYF
abundance: NA
v_gene: TRBV2
j_gene: TRBJ1-3
d_gene: NA

CDR3aa: CASSQDEGGHGYTF
abundance: NA
v_gene: TRBV14
j_gene: TRBJ1-2
d_gene: TRBD1

CDR3aa: CASRMTTLAEQYF
abundance: NA
v_gene: TRBV27
j_gene: TRBJ2-7
d_gene: NA

CDR3aa: CASSFSTGLVSYEQYF
abundance: NA
v_gene: TRBV28
j_gene: TRBJ2-7
d_gene: TRBD2

CDR3aa: CASSYTVDGSEQYF
abundance: NA
v_gene: TRBV6-6
j_gene: TRBJ2-7
d_gene: NA

CDR3aa: CASSSRRRDYEQYF
abundance: NA
v_gene: TRBV27
j_gene: TRBJ2-7
d_gene: NA

CDR3aa: CASSPTATGELFF
abundance: NA
v_gene: TRBV7-7
j_gene: TRBJ2-2
d_gene: NA

CDR3aa: CASSESDRADQETQYF
abundance: NA
v_gene: TRBV25-1
j_gene: TRBJ2-5
d_gene: TRBD1

CDR3aa: CASSPPWGLAGVDEQFF
abundance: NA
v_gene: TRBV11-2
j_gene: TRBJ2-1
d_gene: TRBD2

CDR3aa: CASSLKDGSYNEQFF
abundance: NA
v_gene: TRBV5-1
j_gene: TRBJ2-1
d_gene: NA